The clone carrying this T cell receptor beta chain has just one count. Germline lookup yields CDR1 SGHNT and CDR2 YYREEE (reference sequence). Trimming removed 0 bases at V and 5 bases at J, with 13 bases between. The length of the CDR3 is 15 residues. Profiled with immunoSEQ multiplex PCR; TCRdb holds only in-frame clones, not every one. The repertoire has about 120,000 clones, roughly 90% of them found once; the top ten carry about 0.3%. The sample is drawn from a study of OX40 agonist ivuxolimab in advanced cancers. This receptor was obtained from an adult with an advanced solid tumor such as melanoma, head and neck, liver or kidney cancer. The sample was CD4+ or CD8+ T cells sorted from blood, taken in a trial of the OX40 agonist ivuxolimab. The chain couples TRBV5-4 to TRBJ2-3, with D tentatively TRBD1 (6 bases). The CDR3 region has the DNA TGTGCCAGCAGCTTGGAGGGCAGGGGTGGAGATACGCAGTATTTT. The encoded protein is CASSLEGRGGDTQYF. The full variable domain, its missing parts supplied by reference TRBV5-4 and TRBJ2-3, is ETGVTQSPTHLIKTRGQQVTLRCSSQSGHNTVSWYQQALGQGPQFIFQYYREEENGRGNFPPRFSGLQFPNYSSELNVNALELDDSALYLCASSLEGRGGDTQYFGPGTRLTVL.